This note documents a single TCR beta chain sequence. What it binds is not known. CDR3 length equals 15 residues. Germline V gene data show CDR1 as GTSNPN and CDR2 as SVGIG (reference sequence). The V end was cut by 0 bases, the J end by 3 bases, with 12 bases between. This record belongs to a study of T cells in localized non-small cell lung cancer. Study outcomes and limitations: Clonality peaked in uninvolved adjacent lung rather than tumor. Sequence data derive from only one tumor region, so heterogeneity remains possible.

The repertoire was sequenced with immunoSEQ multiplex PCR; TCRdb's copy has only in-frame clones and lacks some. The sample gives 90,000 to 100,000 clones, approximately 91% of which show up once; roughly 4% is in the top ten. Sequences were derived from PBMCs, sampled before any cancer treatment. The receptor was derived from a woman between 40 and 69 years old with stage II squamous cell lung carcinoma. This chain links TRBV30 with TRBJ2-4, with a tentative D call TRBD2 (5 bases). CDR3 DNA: TGTGCCTGGAGTGTGGGCGGGTATGGCAAAAACATTCAGTACTTC. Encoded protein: CAWSVGGYGKNIQYF.